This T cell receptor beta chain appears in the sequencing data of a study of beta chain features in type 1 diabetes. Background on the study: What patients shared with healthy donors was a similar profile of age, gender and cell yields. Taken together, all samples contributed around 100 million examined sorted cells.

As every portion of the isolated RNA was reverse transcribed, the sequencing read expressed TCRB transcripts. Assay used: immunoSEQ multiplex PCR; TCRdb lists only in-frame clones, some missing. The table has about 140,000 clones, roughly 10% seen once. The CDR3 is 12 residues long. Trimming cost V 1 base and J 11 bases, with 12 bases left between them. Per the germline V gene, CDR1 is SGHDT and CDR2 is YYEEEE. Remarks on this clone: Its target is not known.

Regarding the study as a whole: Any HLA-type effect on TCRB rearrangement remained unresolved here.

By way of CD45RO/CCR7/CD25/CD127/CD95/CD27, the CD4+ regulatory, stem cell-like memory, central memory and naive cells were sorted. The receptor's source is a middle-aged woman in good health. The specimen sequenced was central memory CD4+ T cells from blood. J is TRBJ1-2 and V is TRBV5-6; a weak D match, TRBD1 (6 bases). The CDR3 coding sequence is TGTGCCAGCAGCTTGCCGGACAGCTCTTACACCTTC. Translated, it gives CASSLPDSSYTF.